This TCR beta chain is from a study of shared clonotypes between healthy human individuals. Across the whole study: CD4 naive and CD4 memory each took three plates per donor, while CD8 naive took two and CD8 memory one.

Sequencing was at deep level. Assay used: immunoSEQ multiplex PCR; TCRdb lists only in-frame clones, some missing. The sample includes about 590,000 clones, 95% to 96% of them seen just once. On this clone: Its antigen is unidentified.

Broader study findings: Generation probability values for non-shared clonotypes were lower than those for clonotypes shared by all four donors. How much donors shared clonotypes was expected to be affected by sequencing depth.

CDR3 length equals 12 residues. The V and J ends lost 4 bases and 8 bases, in that order; junction bases with no gene match: 3. In germline, CDR1 is MGHRA, CDR2 YSYEKL. Naivety among CD8 cells was defined by CD45RO negativity and positive CCR7 selection, thereby excluding terminally differentiated effector memory CD45RA+ cells. The clonotype originates from a woman younger than 45 in good health. The chain links TRBV4-1 to TRBJ1-2; TRBD1 matches 8 bases. Sequenced input: naive CD8+ T cells sorted from blood. CDR3 loop: CASSRTGIGYTF. The DNA of the CDR3 is TGCGCCAGCAGCCGGACAGGGATAGGCTACACCTTC.